The T cell receptor beta chain under discussion was sequenced for a study of vaccination and CD4 T cells after COVID-19. Study-wide background: The study enrolled six male and four female convalescents, two of whom were Hispanic.

Of note for this clonotype: Its matching antigen is unknown.

Sequencing of DNA taken from cultured CD4+ T cells relied on the Oncomine TCR Beta short-read assay. Cultured CD4+ T cells yielded the extracted genomic DNA. One entry per CDR3 protein results from TCRdb running MiXCR on the PCR reads. The sample lists about 17,000 distinct CDR3 sequences; 43% were seen once. The J segment lost 5 bases and the V segment lost 7 bases, leaving 11 bases of the junction unmatched. Per the germline V gene, CDR1 is MNHEY and CDR2 is SVGEGT. This CDR3 contains 16 residues. This sample's treatment: approximately nine-day PBMC culture with coronavirus spike peptide pools or control peptides (ViraFEST assay).

This specimen was CD4+ T cells from blood, cultured in vitro, taken before SARS-CoV-2 vaccination. V gene TRBV6-2 or TRBV6-3 combines with J gene TRBJ2-3; TRBD1 matches 11 bases. The sequence was collected from a human donor who had recovered from COVID-19. The CDR3 DNA sequence: TGTGCCAGCAACCAGATCGGACAGGGGGCAAGAGATACGCAGTATTTT. It yields the protein CASNQIGQGARDTQYF.